One sample yielded the 25 T cell receptor beta chains listed below, sequenced in a study of blood T cell repertoires in COVID-19. Sequencing used immunoSEQ multiplex PCR; TCRdb keeps in-frame clones, though not all of them. In the table there are approximately 180,000 clones, over 75% of which are singletons. Sequencing input: peripheral blood. These receptors all come from a man aged 60 to 69 with acute or convalescent COVID-19.

This chain connects TRBV11-2 to TRBJ1-5; possibly TRBD1 for D (5 bases). Trimming took 0 bases from V and 2 from J, leaving 17 bases between them. This CDR3 has 18 amino acids. Germline V gene lookup returns CDR1 SGHAT and CDR2 FQNNGV. In DNA form, the CDR3 reads TGTGCCAGCAGCTTAGATCATCCGGCTGGGGGGGGCAATCAGCCCCAGCATTTT. Translation gives CASSLDHPAGGGNQPQHF.

CDR3 DNA: TGTGCCAGCAGTTTCGGACTAGCGGGAGCAAGGGGCTCCTACGAGCAGTACTTC. Protein sequence: CASSFGLAGARGSYEQYF. The chain has TRBV27 and TRBJ2-7; 13 nucleotides agree with TRBD2. The germline CDR1 and CDR2 sequences are MNHEY and SMNVEV (reference sequence). The CDR3 runs 18 residues. V shed 3 bases and J 0 bases; nucleotides not matched to a gene: 8.

CDR3 region: CASSIGQDRGHEQFF. The DNA for the CDR3 is TGTGCCAGTAGTATAGGGCAGGACAGGGGCCATGAGCAGTTCTTC. The rearrangement links TRBV19 to TRBJ2-1, with 9 bases that match TRBD1. Germline CDR1 reads LNHDA; CDR2 reads SQIVND (reference sequence). The CDR3 length is 15 residues. Trimming removed 1 base from V and 8 bases from J; junction bases left unmatched: 6.

The rearrangement joins TRBV7-3 to TRBJ2-7; 7 nucleotides agree with TRBD1. This CDR3 region has 13 residues. V shed 5 bases, J shed 6 bases, and the junction held 7 bases outside the gene matches. Germline V gene data show CDR1 as SGHTA and CDR2 as FQGTGA. CDR3 nucleotides: TGTGCCAGCAGCACCCAACAGGGGACCGAGCAGTACTTC. Encoded protein: CASSTQQGTEQYF. The full variable domain, completed using reference TRBV7-3 and TRBJ2-7, is GAGVSQTPSNKVTEKGKYVELRCDPISGHTALYWYRQSLGQGPEFLIYFQGTGAADDSGLPNDRFFAVRPEGSVSTLKIQRTERGDSAVYLCASSTQQGTEQYFGPGTRLTVT.

The chain couples TRBV4-2 to TRBJ2-7, with D perhaps matching TRBD1 (5 bases). The CDR3 totals 15 residues. V lost 0 bases, J lost 1 base, and 10 bases lay in between. The germline CDR1 and CDR2 sequences are LGHNA and YNFKEQ. The CDR3 loop is CASSQDGALSYEQYF. The DNA for the CDR3 is TGTGCCAGCAGCCAAGATGGGGCACTTTCCTACGAGCAGTACTTC.

The V gene is TRBV2, the J gene TRBJ2-3, with D tentatively TRBD2 (5 bases). Germline values: CDR1 SNHLY, CDR2 FYNNEI. The germline V and J ends were trimmed by 2 bases and 4 bases, with 10 bases remaining between them. The CDR3 is 14 residues long. CDR3 bases: TGTGCCAGCAGTGAAATGCGGGTACCAGATACGCAGTATTTT. It encodes CASSEMRVPDTQYF.

This sequence joins TRBV7-9 and TRBJ2-7; 9 bases are shared with TRBD1. CDR1 is SEHNR, CDR2 FQNEAQ, per germline (reference sequence). This CDR3 is 16 amino acids long. Trimming removed 0 bases from V and 1 base from J; junction bases left unmatched: 4. The CDR3 nucleotides read TGTGCCAGCAGCTTAGCATCGGGACAGGGTTCCTACGAGCAGTACTTC. It encodes CASSLASGQGSYEQYF. The whole variable domain, filled in from reference TRBV7-9 and TRBJ2-7, reads DTGVSQNPRHKITKRGQNVTFRCDPISEHNRLYWYRQTLGQGPEFLTYFQNEAQLEKSRLLSDRFSAERPKGSFSTLEIQRTEQGDSAMYLCASSLASGQGSYEQYFGPGTRLTVT.

The chain employs TRBV6-2 or TRBV6-3 and TRBJ1-4, with a weak D call TRBD1 (5 bases). The V end lost 5 bases, the J end lost 6 bases, and 10 bases lay between the germline ends. This CDR3 spans 13 amino acids. Germline V gives CDR1 MNHEY, CDR2 SVGEGT. Written as DNA, the CDR3 is TGTGCCAGCAGTCTGGGACTGGATGAAAAACTGTTTTTT. Its translation: CASSLGLDEKLFF.

The chain carries TRBV9 and TRBJ2-1; D uncertain. V was cut by 0 bases and J by 7 bases, with 5 bases left in between. CDR1 is SGDLS, CDR2 YYNGEE, per germline. The CDR3 extends over 12 amino acids. The CDR3 region has the DNA TGTGCCAGCAGCGTAGTAGAGAATGAGCAGTTCTTC. Encoded protein: CASSVVENEQFF.

This chain connects TRBV10-2 to TRBJ2-4; the D is unclear. Germline CDR1 is WSHSY and CDR2 is SAAADI. The CDR3 covers 13 residues. V was cut by 2 bases and J by 13 bases, with 15 bases left in between. This CDR3 reads CASSEGHSQIQYF. In nucleotides, the CDR3 is TGCGCCAGCAGTGAGGGGCACTCTCAGATACAGTACTTC.

The V call is TRBV19, the J call TRBJ2-2; 8 nucleotides line up with TRBD1. The CDR3 extends over 15 amino acids. V lost 7 bases, J lost 1 base, and 5 bases stayed unmatched. From germline, CDR1 is LNHDA and CDR2 SQIVND (reference sequence). CDR3 sequence reads: CASKSGGQNTGELFF. The CDR3 nucleotides read TGTGCCAGTAAGTCAGGGGGCCAGAACACCGGGGAGCTGTTTTTT.

The gene calls are TRBV7-3 and TRBJ2-3; 10 nucleotides match TRBD2. V was pared by 4 bases and J by 1 base, with 14 bases of the junction left unmatched. There are 19 residues in the CDR3. CDR1 SGHTA and CDR2 FQGTGA come from the germline V gene. The CDR3 DNA reads as TGTGCCAGCAGCTCTTCTACTAGCGGGGAAACCTGGGGCACAGATACGCAGTATTTT. It translates to CASSSSTSGETWGTDTQYF.

In nucleotides, the CDR3 is TGTGCCAGCAGCCCCTACACAGAAATGAACACTGAAGCTTTCTTT. This translates into CASSPYTEMNTEAFF. The rearrangement links TRBV9 to TRBJ1-1; D call uncertain. This CDR3 region has 15 residues. Deletions cut 4 bases from V and 0 bases from J, with 13 bases between. The germline CDR1 and CDR2 sequences are SGDLS and YYNGEE.

The rearrangement joins TRBV7-2 to TRBJ2-1; perhaps TRBD2 as D (6 bases). This CDR3 has 14 residues. Trimming took 6 bases from V and 6 from J, leaving 15 bases between them. Germline values: CDR1 SGHTA, CDR2 FQGNSA. The CDR3 here is CASSRSSDRNEQFF. In DNA, the CDR3 is TGTGCCAGCAGTCGATCTAGCGACCGCAATGAGCAGTTCTTC.

This chain uses TRBV28 with TRBJ1-2; D perhaps matches TRBD1 (5 bases). The V gene lost 4 bases and the J gene lost 2 bases, with 8 bases spanning the gap. CDR3 length: 13 residues. The germline CDR1 and CDR2 sequences are MDHEN and SYDVKM. This CDR3 reads CASSWGVNYGYTF. The CDR3 nucleotides read TGTGCCAGCAGTTGGGGGGTCAACTATGGCTACACCTTC.

The chain is built from TRBV30 and TRBJ2-7, with TRBD2 as a possible D gene (6 bases). Trimming removed 5 bases from V and 2 bases from J, with 7 bases in between. The CDR3 totals 11 residues. CDR1 and CDR2 (germline): GTSNPN, SVGIG (reference sequence). CDR3 nucleotides: TGTGCCTGGTCGGGAGCCTACGAGCAGTACTTC. This encodes CAWSGAYEQYF.

J is TRBJ2-7 and V is TRBV27; D is uncertain. The CDR3 sequence is 14 residues long. Germline V CDR1 and CDR2: MNHEY, SMNVEV (reference sequence). Trimming cost V 2 bases and J 3 bases, with 11 bases left between them. The chain's CDR3 is CASSLLGKLYEQYF. For the CDR3, the DNA is TGTGCCAGCAGTTTACTAGGAAAGCTCTACGAGCAGTACTTC.

This chain connects TRBV6-4 to TRBJ1-6; D gene ambiguous. The CDR3 is made up of 14 amino acids. The germline CDR1 and CDR2 sequences are MRHNA and SNTAGT. Trimming removed 4 bases at V and 2 bases at J, with 6 bases between. The CDR3 reads CASSAGTYNSPLHF. In nucleotides, the CDR3 is TGTGCCAGCAGTGCCGGGACCTATAATTCACCCCTCCACTTT.

The J gene is TRBJ2-1, the V gene TRBV24-1; D unresolved. Germline V lookup: CDR1 KGHDR, CDR2 SFDVKD. Trimming removed 3 bases at V and 7 bases at J, with 9 bases between. This CDR3 has 13 amino acids. CDR3: CATSDPISNEQFF. The CDR3 nucleotides are TGTGCCACCAGTGATCCTATATCAAATGAGCAGTTCTTC.

The rearrangement joins TRBV5-5 to TRBJ2-2; TRBD1 aligns across 9 bases. This CDR3 region has 15 residues. The germline V gene encodes CDR1 SGHKS and CDR2 YYEKEE (reference sequence). Trimming at V came to 5 bases and at J to 6 bases, leaving 8 bases not matched to a gene. As DNA, the CDR3 is TGTGCCAGCAGGACCCGGGACAGGGATCCCGGGGAGCTGTTTTTT. The encoded protein is CASRTRDRDPGELFF.

The J gene is TRBJ1-3, the V gene TRBV15, with D perhaps TRBD1 (5 bases). Germline V gene sequence: CDR1 LNHNV, CDR2 YYDKDF (reference sequence). Trimming pared 3 bases from V and 4 bases from J, leaving 13 bases between. The CDR3 runs to 15 residues. The CDR3 loop is CATSRGPGQGNTIYF. CDR3 sequence (DNA): TGTGCCACCAGCAGGGGGCCCGGGCAAGGAAACACCATATATTTT. Full variable domain (rest looked up from reference TRBV15 and TRBJ1-3): DAMVIQNPRYQVTQFGKPVTLSCSQTLNHNVMYWYQQKSSQAPKLLFHYYDKDFNNEADTPDNFQSRRPNTSFCFLDIRSPGLGDTAMYLCATSRGPGQGNTIYFGEGSWLTVV.

This clone was seen only a few times. The CDR3 sequence is CASRSGLTEAFF. The CDR3, as DNA: TGTGCCAGCAGATCAGGGTTGACTGAAGCTTTCTTT. This chain uses TRBV28 with TRBJ1-1, with D perhaps matching TRBD1 (5 bases). The CDR3 contains 12 residues. Trimming took 6 bases from V and 5 from J, leaving 10 bases between them. Germline assignment: CDR1 MDHEN and CDR2 SYDVKM.

The V gene is TRBV20-1, the J gene TRBJ2-3; no clear D gene. This CDR3 region has 11 residues. Germline values: CDR1 DFQATT, CDR2 SNEGSKA (reference sequence). The CDR3 bases are TGCAGCGCGTGGTGGTTAGATACGCAGTATTTT. Its protein is CSAWWLDTQYF.

The J gene is TRBJ1-2, the V gene TRBV15, with TRBD1 identical over 8 bases. The CDR3 length is 16 residues. After removal of 3 bases from V and 1 base from J, the junction contained 7 bases not matched to a gene. Germline V lookup: CDR1 LNHNV, CDR2 YYDKDF (reference sequence). CDR3 residues: CATSRTGQGSNYGYTF. CDR3 nucleotide sequence: TGTGCCACCAGCAGGACCGGACAGGGCAGTAACTATGGCTACACCTTC.

V gene TRBV5-1 combines with J gene TRBJ2-7; 7 bases line up with TRBD1. The CDR3 spans 14 residues. Unmatched junction bases numbered 7, after V lost 0 bases and J lost 7 bases. In germline, CDR1 is SGHRS, CDR2 YFSETQ. CDR3 DNA sequence: TGCGCCAGCAGCTTGGGTCAGGGGGTTCCGGAGCAGTACTTC. Translated, it gives CASSLGQGVPEQYF. Full variable domain (rest looked up from reference TRBV5-1 and TRBJ2-7): KAGVTQTPRYLIKTRGQQVTLSCSPISGHRSVSWYQQTPGQGLQFLFEYFSETQRNKGNFPGRFSGRQFSNSRSEMNVSTLELGDSALYLCASSLGQGVPEQYFGPGTRLTVT.